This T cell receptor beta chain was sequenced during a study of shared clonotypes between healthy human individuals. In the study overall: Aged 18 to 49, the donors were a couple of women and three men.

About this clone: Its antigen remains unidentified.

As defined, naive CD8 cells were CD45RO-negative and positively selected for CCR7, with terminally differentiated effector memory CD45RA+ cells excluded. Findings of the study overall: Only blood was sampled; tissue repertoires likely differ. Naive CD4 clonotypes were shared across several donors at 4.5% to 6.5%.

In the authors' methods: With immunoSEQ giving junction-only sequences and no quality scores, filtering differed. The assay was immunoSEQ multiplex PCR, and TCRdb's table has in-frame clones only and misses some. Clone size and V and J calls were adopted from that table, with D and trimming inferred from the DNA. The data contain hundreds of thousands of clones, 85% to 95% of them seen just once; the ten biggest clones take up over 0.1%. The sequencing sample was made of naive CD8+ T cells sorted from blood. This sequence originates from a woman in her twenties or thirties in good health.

CDR3 coding DNA: TGTGCCAGCAGCATACGATCAGGGCCCGAGCAGTACTTC. This encodes CASSIRSGPEQYF. The rearrangement links TRBV5-6 to TRBJ2-7; possibly TRBD1 for D (5 bases). Trimming took off 4 bases at V and 6 bases at J, with 14 bases between the two ends. CDR1 SGHDT and CDR2 YYEEEE come from the germline V gene. The CDR3 totals 13 residues.